A selection of T cell receptor beta chains follows, all from one sample in a study of OX40 agonist ivuxolimab in advanced cancers. Sequencing was performed with immunoSEQ multiplex PCR; in TCRdb, only in-frame clones are kept and a portion is missing. The sample carries some 87,000 clones, under 95% recorded once. The material was CD4+ or CD8+ T cells sorted from blood, obtained in a trial of the OX40 agonist ivuxolimab. The receptor source for this set is an adult with an advanced solid tumor such as melanoma, head and neck, liver or kidney cancer. Both conserved end residues are part of each CDR3. D genes are given only for firm matches. Size is stated for part of the rows, as once, few or many counts, or as a class when the clone is expanded.

TRBJ2-1,TRBD2,TRBV19,NA,15,TGTGCCAGTGGGGTATTAGCGGGAGCCTACAATGAGCAGTTCTTC,CASGVLAGAYNEQFF
TRBJ2-2,NA,TRBV11-3,NA,15,TGTGCCAGCAGCCCAACAGGGACCAACACCGGGGAGCTGTTTTTT,CASSPTGTNTGELFF
TRBJ2-7,NA,TRBV10-1,few,13,TGCGCCAGCGCGAAACTAGGTTCCTACGAGCAGTACTTC,CASAKLGSYEQYF
TRBJ1-5,NA,TRBV11-2,NA,15,TGTGCCAGCAGCTTAGATAGGGCGGTCAATCAGCCCCAGCATTTT,CASSLDRAVNQPQHF
TRBJ2-3,NA,TRBV11-3,NA,14,TGTGCCAGCAGCTTACAGGATGGCACAGATACGCAGTATTTT,CASSLQDGTDTQYF
TRBJ2-7,NA,TRBV27,NA,14,TGTGCCAGCAGTTTATCGTGGGGATCCTACGAGCAGTACTTC,CASSLSWGSYEQYF
TRBJ2-7,NA,TRBV11-3,NA,14,TGTGCCAGCAGCTTAGAACTTGGGCCCTACGAGCAGTACTTC,CASSLELGPYEQYF
TRBJ1-2,NA,TRBV7-2,NA,13,TGTGCCAGCAGCTCAGGACACCCGATCGGCTACACCTTC,CASSSGHPIGYTF
TRBJ2-7,NA,TRBV28,few,11,TGTGCCAGCAGTCCTAACTACGAGCAGTACTTC,CASSPNYEQYF
TRBJ1-1,NA,TRBV30,NA,14,TGTGCCTGGAGTCCCGGCGGCCTGAACACTGAAGCTTTCTTT,CAWSPGGLNTEAFF
TRBJ2-7,NA,TRBV11-3,once,11,TGTGCCAGCAGCTTAGATACTCCGCGGTACTTC,CASSLDTPRYF
TRBJ1-2,TRBD1,TRBV4-2,NA,13,TGTGCCAGCAGCCGGGACAGGGGCTATGGCTACACCTTC,CASSRDRGYGYTF
TRBJ2-5,TRBD2,TRBV5-4,NA,15,TGTGCCAGCAGCCACGGGGGGAACCGAGGGGAGACCCAGTACTTC,CASSHGGNRGETQYF
TRBJ2-5,TRBD1,TRBV11-2,NA,16,TGTGCCAGCAGCGTACACCGGACAGGTGGCATAGAGACCCAGTACTTC,CASSVHRTGGIETQYF
TRBJ2-3,NA,TRBV9,NA,17,TGTGCCAGCAGCCCTCAGCCGGGGGGAGGGGGAGGAGATACGCAGTATTTT,CASSPQPGGGGGDTQYF
TRBJ1-2,TRBD1,TRBV2,NA,13,TGTGCCAGCAGGGGGACAGGGCTAAGTGGCTACACCTTC,CASRGTGLSGYTF
TRBJ2-2,NA,TRBV7-9,NA,16,TGTGCCAGCAGCTTAGTTTGGACCGGGGGCACCGGGGAGCTGTTTTTT,CASSLVWTGGTGELFF
TRBJ1-2,TRBD1,TRBV5-1,NA,14,TGCGCCAGCAGCTTGGGGACAGGAAACTATGGCTACACCTTC,CASSLGTGNYGYTF
TRBJ2-5,NA,TRBV29-1,NA,14,TGCAGCGTGAACCCTCGGGGCGTCCAAGAGACCCAGTACTTC,CSVNPRGVQETQYF
TRBJ2-3,NA,TRBV5-1,NA,13,TGCGCCAGCACTCGAGGGGGCACAGATACGCAGTATTTT,CASTRGGTDTQYF
TRBJ2-3,TRBD2,TRBV10-3,NA,14,TGTGCCATCAGACTAGCGGGAGAGACAGATACGCAGTATTTT,CAIRLAGETDTQYF
TRBJ2-7,TRBD2,TRBV5-1,once,14,TGCGCCAGCAGCCCAAGCGGGACGGCCTACGAGCAGTACTTC,CASSPSGTAYEQYF
TRBJ1-5,NA,TRBV4-1,NA,19,TGCGCCAGCAGCCAACCCATCCCCTCCCGGGGGGGGATTTATCAGCCCCAGCATTTT,CASSQPIPSRGGIYQPQHF
TRBJ2-2,TRBD2,TRBV9,NA,16,TGTGCCAGCAGCGTAGTTGGCGGGGGGGCCGACGGGGAGCTGTTTTTT,CASSVVGGGADGELFF
TRBJ1-5,NA,TRBV19,NA,15,TGTGCCAGTAGTCCCGAAGAGGGGGTCTATCAGCCCCAGCATTTT,CASSPEEGVYQPQHF
TRBJ2-2,TRBD2,TRBV27,NA,15,TGTGCCAGCAGTTCCGGGACTAGTTATGGCGGGGAGCTGTTTTTT,CASSSGTSYGGELFF
TRBJ1-6,NA,TRBV5-1,once,14,TGCGCCAGCAGCTTGGGGGGCACTAATTCACCCCTCCACTTT,CASSLGGTNSPLHF
TRBJ1-2,NA,TRBV5-6,many,13,TGTGCCAGCAGCTTGGCGGACTTATCGGGCTACACCTTC,CASSLADLSGYTF
TRBJ1-1,NA,TRBV5-6,once,13,TGTGCCAGCAGCTTGGGCCAGTATCCTGAAGCTTTCTTT,CASSLGQYPEAFF
TRBJ2-5,NA,TRBV28,NA,17,TGTGCCAGCAGTTTTGACGTGGCAGGGTTCCACCAAGAGACCCAGTACTTC,CASSFDVAGFHQETQYF
TRBJ1-6,NA,TRBV6-1,once,12,TGTGCCAGCAGGAGGGTTAATTCACCCCTCCACTTT,CASRRVNSPLHF
TRBJ2-3,NA,TRBV29-1,NA,16,TGCAGCGTTGAAGATCAGAGGGGCGGAACCACAGATACGCAGTATTTT,CSVEDQRGGTTDTQYF
TRBJ2-1,NA,TRBV2,NA,12,TGTGCCAGCAGTGAGGCGGGGTCTGAGCAGTTCTTC,CASSEAGSEQFF
TRBJ2-1,NA,TRBV18,NA,12,TGTGCCAGCTCACCGGCCGTGGGTGAGCAGTTCTTC,CASSPAVGEQFF
TRBJ2-7,TRBD1,TRBV11-2,NA,12,TGTGCCAGCAGCCGGCAGGGGGCCCCGCAGTACTTC,CASSRQGAPQYF
TRBJ2-2,NA,TRBV5-1,NA,13,TGCGCCAGCAGCTTAGAGACCACCGGGGAGCTGTTTTTT,CASSLETTGELFF
TRBJ2-2,TRBD2,TRBV28,NA,16,TGTGCCAGCACCCCCGGGGGGGGCGCGAACACCGGGGAGCTGTTTTTT,CASTPGGGANTGELFF
TRBJ1-5,NA,TRBV29-1,NA,14,TGCAGCGCGTCCCTGGACACGAGCAATCAGCCCCAGCATTTT,CSASLDTSNQPQHF
TRBJ2-2,TRBD2,TRBV10-3,NA,17,TGTGCCATCAGTGAGTTGACTAGCGGGAGTTCTACCGGGGAGCTGTTTTTT,CAISELTSGSSTGELFF
TRBJ1-1,TRBD1,TRBV27,NA,17,TGTGCCAGCAGTTTATTCCGCCTAGGACAGGGTGACACTGAAGCTTTCTTT,CASSLFRLGQGDTEAFF
TRBJ2-2,TRBD1,TRBV4-1,NA,16,TGCGCCAGCAGCCTCTGGGGGACAGGGGGTACCGGGGAGCTGTTTTTT,CASSLWGTGGTGELFF
TRBJ1-1,NA,TRBV19,NA,14,TGTGCCAGTAGTATAGAAAGTTGGAGCACTGAAGCTTTCTTT,CASSIESWSTEAFF
TRBJ2-2,TRBD2,TRBV7-2,NA,16,TGTGCCAGCAGCCCCCGACTAGCGGGAGACTCCGGGGAGCTGTTTTTT,CASSPRLAGDSGELFF
TRBJ2-1,NA,TRBV10-1,NA,18,TGCGCCAGCAGTGAGTTAAGGGAGGAGGGAGACTCCTACAATGAGCAGTTCTTC,CASSELREEGDSYNEQFF
TRBJ1-4,NA,TRBV18,NA,14,TGTGCCAGCTCACCTAGGCAGGGTAATGAAAAACTGTTTTTT,CASSPRQGNEKLFF
TRBJ2-1,NA,TRBV5-4,once,15,TGTGCCAGCAGCTCCTCCGCAGGTCCCTACAATGAGCAGTTCTTC,CASSSSAGPYNEQFF
TRBJ1-1,NA,TRBV10-3,NA,14,TGTGCCATCTCGACAGCAGGGGAAAACACTGAAGCTTTCTTT,CAISTAGENTEAFF
TRBJ2-5,NA,TRBV4-2,once,15,TGTGCCAGCAGCCAAGGGGAAGGGGGAAAAGAGACCCAGTACTTC,CASSQGEGGKETQYF
TRBJ2-5,NA,TRBV5-4,once,15,TGTGCCAGCAGCTATAGTATCGGAGCCCAAGAGACCCAGTACTTC,CASSYSIGAQETQYF
TRBJ2-2,NA,TRBV11-2,NA,14,TGTGCCAGCAGCTTAGTGGGTAGCGTCGGGGAGCTGTTTTTT,CASSLVGSVGELFF
TRBJ2-1,NA,TRBV7-2,NA,15,TGTGCCAGCAGCTTAAGCCTATACTCCTACAATGAGCAGTTCTTC,CASSLSLYSYNEQFF